This entry describes one T cell receptor beta chain. No antigen is known for it. A read error may explain this, as a much larger clone is one base away. The sample comes from a study of tumor-infiltrating lymphocytes in primary liver carcinoma. The wider study: Both sexes were represented among patients, who were 30 to 69 years old. Study findings and constraints: A significantly higher top-250-clone fraction was recorded for tumors than for blood (p = 0.039).

A primer matching the constant region was used to make TCR beta cDNA from around 550 ng of total RNA. Slightly modified ARM-PCR, run as three nested multiplex PCR rounds, produced the TCR beta libraries. TRBV1-TRBV30 forward primers paired with a C-beta reverse primer drove the first two PCR rounds, around 9 cycles each. MiXCR, applied by TCRdb to the multiplex PCR reads, yields one record per CDR3 protein. The data contain about 120,000 distinct CDR3 sequences, around two thirds of them singletons. Total RNA and DNA came together from about 21-30 mg of bulk tissue without cell sorting. Primary liver carcinomas in the patients were surgically resected. No treatment had been given to the patients, who were chronically infected with HBV. Trimming removed 8 bases from V and 5 bases from J, with 21 bases in between. CDR3 length: 14 amino acids. Germline loops: CDR1 GTSNPN, CDR2 SVGIG (reference sequence).

Source material: tumor-adjacent normal liver tissue. The sequence came from a woman in her fifties or sixties with primary liver carcinoma and hepatitis B virus infection. This rearrangement joins TRBV30 to TRBJ2-5; possibly TRBD2 for D (5 bases). CDR3 sequence reads: CASNLGGSLETQYF. CDR3 coding DNA: TGTGCCAGCAACTTGGGTGGGAGCTTGGAGACCCAGTACTTC.